This TCR beta chain appears in the sequencing data of a study of spatial heterogeneity in lung cancer. Study at large: Detection consistently yielded more beta chains than alpha chains. Study-level findings and limits: At tumor resection, ubiquitous expanded TCRs were detected in blood more often than later.

Many counts were recorded for this clonotype. Antigen unknown. Trimming took off 1 base at V and 5 bases at J, with 11 bases between the two ends. The length of the CDR3 is 15 residues. Germline V CDR1 and CDR2: LGHDT, YNNKEL (reference sequence). TCRdb fed the 5' RACE reads into MiXCR, producing one record per CDR3 protein. This sample has around 48,000 distinct CDR3 sequences, with over 4.5% found just once. Time point indicated: sample taken at primary tumor resection. Tumor, nontumor lung or frozen PBMC supplied whole RNA, sequenced without sorting. The source is a male donor with early-stage non-small cell lung cancer. The chain joins TRBV3-1 to TRBJ1-4; maybe TRBD1 (6 bases). Specimen: PBMCs, collected at surgery. The CDR3 nucleotides are TGTGCCAGCAGCCAAGGAGGGGGTTTAAATGAAAAACTGTTTTTT. Translation: CASSQGGGLNEKLFF.